What follows are 20 T cell receptor beta chains derived from one specimen sequenced in a study of draining lymph node invasion in breast cancer. TCRdb called the bulk RNA-seq reads again in MiXCR, with one record for every CDR3 protein. The table includes 3,000 or so distinct CDR3 sequences, roughly 47% detected once. Cells sorted as CD4+ CD45RA- CD25high were taken as memory regulatory T cells. The sample comprised sorted memory Tregs from a lymph node. These TCRs come from a female donor with luminal breast cancer.

This clonotype was seen only a few times. V usage is TRBV6-1 and J usage is TRBJ1-2; perhaps TRBD1 as D (6 bases). V was pared by 3 bases and J by 12 bases, with 17 bases between. The CDR3 is made up of 13 amino acids. Germline CDR1 MNHNS, CDR2 SASEGT. The CDR3 DNA is TGTGCCAGCAGTGACCCTTCACAGGGTGGGAACACCTTC. Its protein product is CASSDPSQGGNTF.

This clonotype was counted a single time. The chain links TRBV5-1 to TRBJ2-3, with D possibly matching TRBD1 (5 bases). TRBJ1-5 explains the end of the DNA better; the J call may be wrong. Germline V lookup: CDR1 SGHRS, CDR2 YFSETQ. The CDR3 contains 16 residues. The CDR3 protein is CASSSGTSGGGDTQHF. CDR3 DNA sequence: TGCGCCAGCAGCTCCGGGACTAGCGGGGGGGGAGATACGCAGCATTTT.

This clonotype was counted only a few times. The chain combines TRBV20-1 with TRBJ1-4; 9 nucleotides align to TRBD1. V lost 5 bases to trimming and J lost 5 bases; unmatched junction nucleotides: 3. The germline V gene encodes CDR1 DFQATT and CDR2 SNEGSKA (reference sequence). The CDR3 is 13 amino acids. CDR3 coding DNA: TGCAGTGCTGGGGGGACAGGGAATGAAAAACTGTTTTTT. Translated: CSAGGTGNEKLFF.

This clonotype occurred once. The CDR3 DNA reads as TGTGCCAGCAGCCTCGCCAGCATGAACACTGAAGCTTTCTTT. Translating it yields CASSLASMNTEAFF. V gene TRBV3-1 combines with J gene TRBJ1-1, with D hard to call. There are 14 residues in the CDR3. Between the trimmed V and J ends, which lost 4 bases and 0 bases, there was a span of 9 bases. Germline values: CDR1 LGHDT, CDR2 YNNKEL (reference sequence).

V and J are TRBV20-1 and TRBJ1-6; D unresolved. CDR1 and CDR2 from the germline V gene are DFQATT and SNEGSKA (reference sequence). The CDR3 covers 11 residues. Trimming took 6 bases from V and 14 from J, leaving 14 bases between them. Here the CDR3 reads CSAGPIRALHF. CDR3 in DNA: TGCAGTGCGGGCCCCATTCGGGCCCTCCACTTT.

Details on this clonotype: The germline gene is not matched at one end of the junction; a read error may be the cause. The chain employs TRBV5-6 and TRBJ1-3, with D uncertain. This CDR3 region has 15 residues. Germline V gene data show CDR1 as SGHDT and CDR2 as YYEEEE. The CDR3, as DNA: TGTGCCAGCAGCTCTGTAGACACACAAGGAAACATCATATATTTT. Amino acids: CASSSVDTQGNIIYF.

The gene calls are TRBV5-1 and TRBJ1-4; TRBD1 is a possible D gene (5 bases). V was cut by 1 base and J by 4 bases, with 8 bases left in between. Looked up from germline, CDR1 is SGHRS and CDR2 is YFSETQ. This CDR3 region has 14 residues. DNA of the CDR3: TGCGCCAGCAGCTTGTGGGGGGATAATGAAAAACTGTTTTTT. This codes for CASSLWGDNEKLFF.

The chain carries TRBV30 and TRBJ1-5; D ambiguous. Germline V gives CDR1 GTSNPN, CDR2 SVGIG (reference sequence). The CDR3 consists of 14 residues. The ends were cut back, 2 bases at V and 4 bases at J, with 12 bases in the middle. The CDR3 region is CAWSINAGNQPQHF. The CDR3 region has the DNA TGTGCCTGGAGTATCAATGCGGGTAATCAGCCCCAGCATTTT.

The chain uses TRBV9 and TRBJ1-1; TRBD1 matches 7 bases. Germline assignment: CDR1 SGDLS and CDR2 YYNGEE. The CDR3 has 15 residues. After removal of 0 bases from V and 4 bases from J, the junction contained 6 bases not matched to a gene. Here the CDR3 reads CASSVAPGGGTEAFF. CDR3 nucleotides: TGTGCCAGCAGCGTAGCCCCAGGGGGGGGCACTGAAGCTTTCTTT.

V usage is TRBV7-2 and J usage is TRBJ1-2, with 9 bases aligning to TRBD1. The germline V gene encodes CDR1 SGHTA and CDR2 FQGNSA. Trimming took 4 bases from V and 11 from J; bases not matched to a gene: 11. CDR3 length: 14 residues. DNA of the CDR3: TGTGCCAGCAGCTCAAGGACAGGGGTGGTCGGTTACACCTTC. It codes for CASSSRTGVVGYTF. Together with reference TRBV7-2 and TRBJ1-2, the CDR3 gives the full variable domain: GAGVSQSPSNKVTEKGKDVELRCDPISGHTALYWYRQSLGQGLEFLIYFQGNSAPDKSGLPSDRFSAERTGGSVSTLTIQRTQQEDSAVYLCASSSRTGVVGYTFGSGTRLTVV.

The chain recombines TRBV5-1 with TRBJ1-5; D perhaps matches TRBD1 (5 bases). Germline loops: CDR1 SGHRS, CDR2 YFSETQ. V gave up 4 bases and J gave up 4 bases, with 15 bases separating them. This CDR3 is 15 amino acids long. The CDR3 DNA reads TGCGCCAGCAGCCTCGGGGTCACAGGTAATCAGCCCCAGCATTTT. It specifies CASSLGVTGNQPQHF. The complete variable domain, with remaining parts taken from reference TRBV5-1 and TRBJ1-5, reads KAGVTQTPRYLIKTRGQQVTLSCSPISGHRSVSWYQQTPGQGLQFLFEYFSETQRNKGNFPGRFSGRQFSNSRSEMNVSTLELGDSALYLCASSLGVTGNQPQHFGDGTRLSIL.

The chain couples TRBV7-9 to TRBJ1-1; D not resolved. CDR1 and CDR2 (germline): SEHNR, FQNEAQ (reference sequence). The CDR3 is made up of 16 amino acids. The V end was cut by 4 bases, the J end by 1 base, with 16 bases between. CDR3 region: CASSSSGCVGNTEAFF. As DNA, the CDR3 is TGTGCCAGCAGCTCCTCTGGGTGTGTTGGGAACACTGAAGCTTTCTTT.

This clonotype was recorded a few times. The chain joins TRBV7-2 to TRBJ2-6; D not certain. V lost 5 bases to trimming and J lost 0 bases, with 8 bases between them. This CDR3 has 15 residues. CDR1 SGHTA and CDR2 FQGNSA come from the germline V gene. CDR3 residues: CASSQRDSGANVLTF. Written as DNA, the CDR3 is TGTGCCAGCAGCCAACGAGACTCTGGGGCCAACGTCCTGACTTTC.

V is TRBV19 and J is TRBJ1-1; no clear D gene. Trimming shortened V by 11 bases and J by 0 bases, and 13 bases separated the two germline ends. Germline V gene lookup returns CDR1 LNHDA and CDR2 SQIVND (reference sequence). There are 13 residues in the CDR3. CDR3 nucleotides: TGTGCCGTTAAAAGAAGCCTGAACACTGAAGCTTTCTTT. Its translation: CAVKRSLNTEAFF. The full variable domain, in which reference TRBV19 and TRBJ1-1 provide the parts outside the CDR3, is DGGITQSPKYLFRKEGQNVTLSCEQNLNHDAMYWYRQDPGQGLRLIYYSQIVNDFQKGDIAEGYSVSREKKESFPLTVTSAQKNPTAFYLCAVKRSLNTEAFFGQGTRLTVV.

This clonotype has only a few counts. The gene calls are TRBV20-1 and TRBJ1-1; no clear D. Germline values: CDR1 DFQATT, CDR2 SNEGSKA (reference sequence). This CDR3 spans 12 amino acids. V lost 7 bases to trimming and J lost 1 base, with 10 bases between them. CDR3 region: CSVRRKNTEAFF. The CDR3 coding sequence is TGCAGTGTAAGACGAAAGAACACTGAAGCTTTCTTT.

This clonotype was seen only a few times. The CDR3 sequence is CASSPRGPPYEQYF. The DNA of the CDR3 is TGTGCCAGCTCACCACGGGGGCCCCCCTACGAGCAGTACTTC. The J gene is TRBJ2-7, the V gene TRBV18, with D maybe TRBD1 (6 bases). The germline V gene encodes CDR1 KGHSH and CDR2 LQKENI. This CDR3 is built from 14 residues. Trimming took 1 base from V and 2 from J, leaving 9 bases between them.

V is TRBV7-2 and J is TRBJ1-6; D gene unclear. V gave up 5 bases and J gave up 7 bases, with 12 bases separating them. The germline V gene has CDR1 SGHTA and CDR2 FQGNSA. This CDR3 comprises 14 residues. In DNA, the CDR3 is TGTGCCAGCAGCCCCCAATTACAGAATTCACCCCTCCACTTT. Translating it yields CASSPQLQNSPLHF.

The rearrangement joins TRBV24-1 to TRBJ2-1; 8 bases are shared with TRBD1. Germline CDR1 and CDR2: KGHDR and SFDVKD. Losses at the gene ends were 1 base for V and 7 bases for J; bases not matched to a gene: 5. CDR3 length: 15 amino acids. The CDR3 DNA reads TGTGCCACCAGTGATTTACGAGACAGGGGAAATGAGCAGTTCTTC. Translated: CATSDLRDRGNEQFF.

This chain joins TRBV5-5 and TRBJ1-2, with D perhaps TRBD1 (5 bases). The CDR3 consists of 13 residues. Between the trimmed V and J ends, which lost 4 bases and 2 bases, there was a span of 9 bases. Germline-derived CDR1 and CDR2 are SGHKS and YYEKEE (reference sequence). The CDR3 protein is CASSQDTNYGYTF. The DNA for the CDR3 is TGTGCCAGCAGCCAGGACACGAACTATGGCTACACCTTC.

The gene calls are TRBV6-5 and TRBJ2-1; the D gene is possibly TRBD1 (6 bases). CDR3 length equals 16 residues. Per the germline V gene, CDR1 is MNHEY and CDR2 is SVGAGI. Deletions cut 2 bases from V and 1 base from J, with 12 bases between. The CDR3 here is CASSYGRGVSYNEQFF. The CDR3 DNA is TGTGCCAGCAGTTACGGCAGGGGCGTGTCCTACAATGAGCAGTTCTTC.